A single sample gave rise to the 13 T cell receptor beta chains below, sequenced in a study of CD8+CD57+ T cells in acquired aplastic anemia (dated by TCRdb to the late 2010s). Sequencing was performed on an Illumina HiSeq 2000. TCR beta VDJ combination and CDR3 sequence profiling used genomic DNA as the template. TCRdb ran its own pipeline on the public reads, namely fastp trimming at Q25 and MiXCR clone calling, and kept in-frame beta chains. Each entry is one CDR3 protein sequence, shown with its most common DNA and genes. The sample yields 300,000 or so distinct CDR3 sequences; 45% to 70% were counted once. Clones ranked in the top ten supply roughly 8% of the sample. The specimen sequenced was sorted CD4+, CD8+, or CD8+CD57+ T cells (not recorded which) from PBMCs. These receptors were obtained from a human donor with severe aplastic anemia or a healthy control (not recorded which).

The rearrangement joins TRBV7-2 to TRBJ1-5, with 12 positions matching TRBD1. V lost 8 bases to trimming and J lost 2 bases; unmatched junction nucleotides: 10. The CDR3 covers 17 residues. Germline CDR1 reads SGHTA; CDR2 reads FQGNSA. CDR3 in DNA: TGTGCCAGCCGCAAGGGGACAGGGGGCCATGGCAATCAGCCCCAGCATTTT. It encodes CASRKGTGGHGNQPQHF.

To note about this clonotype: A much larger clonotype is one base distant, so this may be a read error. This chain joins TRBV5-6 and TRBJ2-7; unclear D gene. The CDR3 covers 12 residues. The ends were cut back, 2 bases at V and 5 bases at J, with 8 bases in the middle. Per germline, CDR1 SGHDT and CDR2 YYEEEE. The CDR3 sequence is CASSLALDEQYF. Written as DNA, the CDR3 is TGTGCCAGCAGCTTAGCCCTGGACGAGCAGTACTTC. The variable domain in full, with the rest retrieved from reference TRBV5-6 and TRBJ2-7, is DAGVTQSPTHLIKTRGQQVTLRCSPKSGHDTVSWYQQALGQGPQFIFQYYEEEERQRGNFPDRFSGHQFPNYSSELNVNALLLGDSALYLCASSLALDEQYFGPGTRLTVT.

This clonotype was seen repeatedly, ten times or more. V and J are TRBV5-1 and TRBJ1-3; a weak D match, TRBD1 (6 bases). The length of the CDR3 is 14 residues. CDR1 SGHRS and CDR2 YFSETQ come from the germline V gene. V was clipped by 9 bases and J by 0 bases, with 13 bases between them. Here the CDR3 DNA reads TGCGCCACCCGACAGGAACCCTCTGGAAACACCATATATTTT. Protein: CATRQEPSGNTIYF.

There are a few counts of this clonotype. The rearrangement uses TRBV19 and TRBJ2-7; D gene unclear. Germline V gene lookup returns CDR1 LNHDA and CDR2 SQIVND (reference sequence). Deletions cut 5 bases from V and 2 bases from J, with 10 bases between. This CDR3 contains 13 residues. The CDR3 loop reads CASSVTVAYEQYF. CDR3 sequence (DNA): TGTGCCAGTAGTGTGACTGTCGCCTACGAGCAGTACTTC.

This chain joins TRBV19 and TRBJ1-1; D uncertain. Per germline, CDR1 LNHDA and CDR2 SQIVND (reference sequence). The CDR3 has 13 residues. Trimming shortened V by 7 bases and J by 6 bases, and 15 bases separated the two germline ends. The CDR3: CASTDWVWAEAFF. The CDR3 DNA sequence: TGTGCCAGTACCGACTGGGTGTGGGCTGAAGCTTTCTTT.

This clonotype was seen ten or more times. The chain uses TRBV4-3 and TRBJ1-4; unclear D gene. Germline assignment: CDR1 LGHNA and CDR2 YSLEER. The germline V and J ends were trimmed by 0 bases and 8 bases, with 4 bases remaining between them. The CDR3 is 12 amino acids. The CDR3 nucleotides read TGCGCCAGCAGCCAAGAAGAGGAAAAACTGTTTTTT. This translates into CASSQEEEKLFF.

The J gene is TRBJ1-1, the V gene TRBV5-1; D gene uncertain. CDR3 size: 13 residues. Trimming pared 6 bases from V and 5 bases from J, leaving 14 bases between. Per germline, CDR1 SGHRS and CDR2 YFSETQ. CDR3 sequence reads: CASTLGSGTEAFF. The CDR3 DNA reads TGCGCCAGCACGTTGGGGAGTGGAACTGAAGCTTTCTTT. Full variable domain (missing parts from reference TRBV5-1 and TRBJ1-1): KAGVTQTPRYLIKTRGQQVTLSCSPISGHRSVSWYQQTPGQGLQFLFEYFSETQRNKGNFPGRFSGRQFSNSRSEMNVSTLELGDSALYLCASTLGSGTEAFFGQGTRLTVV.

The genes are TRBV5-4 and TRBJ2-7; possible D gene TRBD2, 6 bases. Germline lookup yields CDR1 SGHNT and CDR2 YYREEE (reference sequence). V dropped 4 bases and J dropped 3 bases, with 17 bases sitting between them. This CDR3 spans 15 amino acids. For the CDR3, the DNA is TGTGCCAGCAGCCCACCGGGGGACGGCGACTACGAGCAGTACTTC. It is translated as CASSPPGDGDYEQYF.

The V call is TRBV7-3, the J call TRBJ2-5; 12 bases match TRBD2. CDR1 is SGHTA, CDR2 FQGTGA, per germline. This CDR3 comprises 15 residues. The V gene end was trimmed by 6 bases and the J gene end by 4 bases; junction bases not matched to a gene: 6. Here the CDR3 DNA reads TGTGCCAGCAGACGGACTAGCGGGGAAGGAGAGACCCAGTACTTC. The encoded protein is CASRRTSGEGETQYF.

The CDR3 reads CSARGQGASNEQFF. As DNA, the CDR3 is TGCAGTGCTAGGGGACAGGGGGCCTCCAATGAGCAGTTCTTC. V and J are TRBV20-1 and TRBJ2-1; 12 bases line up with TRBD1. CDR1 is DFQATT, CDR2 SNEGSKA, per germline (reference sequence). After removal of 3 bases from V and 6 bases from J, the junction contained 3 bases not matched to a gene. This CDR3 contains 14 residues.

As DNA, the CDR3 is TGTGCCAGCAGCTTAGCAGAGGGTAGACTAGCGGGGGCGAACCAAGAGACCCAGTACTTC. This encodes CASSLAEGRLAGANQETQYF. The gene calls are TRBV7-6 and TRBJ2-5; 12 positions match TRBD2. V was pared by 0 bases and J by 0 bases, with 11 bases of the junction left unmatched. Germline CDR1 SGHVS, CDR2 FNYEAQ. This CDR3 comprises 20 residues.

This chain links TRBV10-2 with TRBJ2-3, with D unclear. From germline, CDR1 is WSHSY and CDR2 SAAADI. CDR3 length: 13 residues. Trimming cost V 3 bases and J 2 bases, with 6 bases left between them. In nucleotides, the CDR3 is TGCGCCAGCAGTGATCGGTACACAGATACGCAGTATTTT. It yields the protein CASSDRYTDTQYF.

This clonotype was detected a few times. This chain connects TRBV24-1 to TRBJ1-5, with D hard to call. V lost 3 bases to trimming and J lost 1 base, with 6 bases between them. CDR1 is KGHDR and CDR2 is SFDVKD in the germline V gene. The CDR3 contains 14 residues. This CDR3 is CATSDRTSNQPQHF. The CDR3 DNA follows: TGTGCCACCAGTGATAGGACGAGCAATCAGCCCCAGCATTTT.